The 32 T cell receptor beta chains reported below all come from one sample, sequenced in a study of beta chain features in type 1 diabetes. What was sequenced were expressed TCRB transcripts, since all of the isolated RNA had been reverse transcribed. Sequencing was performed with immunoSEQ multiplex PCR; in TCRdb, only in-frame clones are kept and a portion is missing. The table has hundreds of thousands of clones, roughly 16% seen once; the top ten hold around 0.1%. What was sequenced was naive CD4+ T cells from blood. The receptors were gathered from a man younger than 35 in good health.

This clone appeared a few times. The chain uses TRBV7-9 and TRBJ2-2, with D tentatively TRBD2 (5 bases). Trimming shortened V by 5 bases and J by 5 bases, and 18 bases separated the two germline ends. Germline lookup yields CDR1 SEHNR and CDR2 FQNEAQ (reference sequence). The CDR3 has 16 residues. CDR3 nucleotides: TGTGCCAGCAGCCCTGTTGGGAAACGAGGGACCGGGGAGCTGTTTTTT. Amino acid sequence: CASSPVGKRGTGELFF. Complete variable domain (other parts from reference TRBV7-9 and TRBJ2-2): DTGVSQNPRHKITKRGQNVTFRCDPISEHNRLYWYRQTLGQGPEFLTYFQNEAQLEKSRLLSDRFSAERPKGSFSTLEIQRTEQGDSAMYLCASSPVGKRGTGELFFGEGSRLTVL.

V and J are TRBV5-5 and TRBJ2-1; D unresolved. The CDR3 spans 16 residues. The V and J ends lost 0 bases and 0 bases respectively, with 10 bases between them. In germline, CDR1 is SGHKS, CDR2 YYEKEE (reference sequence). CDR3: CASSLERPSSYNEQFF. The CDR3 DNA reads as TGTGCCAGCAGCTTGGAGCGCCCTAGCTCCTACAATGAGCAGTTCTTC.

This clone came up a few times. V is TRBV5-1 and J is TRBJ2-1; D is uncertain. The CDR3 consists of 16 residues. Trimming pared 6 bases from V and 3 bases from J, leaving 19 bases between. The germline V gene has CDR1 SGHRS and CDR2 YFSETQ. The CDR3 DNA reads as TGCGCCAGCACCAAAAGCGAAGGGTTAGGCTACAATGAGCAGTTCTTC. Translated: CASTKSEGLGYNEQFF.

Comments on this clone: The sample has other DNA sequences that encode this CDR3 too. The chain joins TRBV9 to TRBJ2-3; possibly TRBD1 for D (6 bases). CDR1 and CDR2 (germline): SGDLS, YYNGEE. The CDR3 runs 13 residues. V lost 6 bases, J lost 1 base, and 9 bases lay in between. The CDR3 DNA is TGTGCCAGCACTGGGGGCCGCACAGATACGCAGTATTTT. It translates to CASTGGRTDTQYF.

This clone was counted a few times. The V call is TRBV6-5, the J call TRBJ2-7; no definite D call. The germline CDR1 and CDR2 sequences are MNHEY and SVGAGI. The V end lost 0 bases, the J end lost 4 bases, and 10 bases lay between the germline ends. The CDR3 totals 14 residues. The CDR3 sequence is CASSYSGLLYEQYF. In DNA form, the CDR3 reads TGTGCCAGCAGTTACTCCGGCCTATTATACGAGCAGTACTTC.

The CDR3 loop reads CASSHDPNQETQYF. CDR3 DNA: TGTGCCAGCAGCCACGACCCTAACCAAGAGACCCAGTACTTC. The chain joins TRBV7-2 to TRBJ2-5; D gene uncertain. From germline, CDR1 is SGHTA and CDR2 FQGNSA. The CDR3 is made up of 14 amino acids. V was trimmed by 5 bases and J by 0 bases, leaving 10 bases between them. The variable domain in full, with the rest retrieved from reference TRBV7-2 and TRBJ2-5, is GAGVSQSPSNKVTEKGKDVELRCDPISGHTALYWYRQSLGQGLEFLIYFQGNSAPDKSGLPSDRFSAERTGGSVSTLTIQRTQQEDSAVYLCASSHDPNQETQYFGPGTRLLVL.

The chain couples TRBV11-2 to TRBJ2-1, with TRBD2 matching over 7 bases. The CDR3 spans 17 residues. The germline gives CDR1 SGHAT, CDR2 FQNNGV. The V segment lost 1 base and the J segment 5 bases; nucleotides outside the gene matches: 11. DNA of the CDR3: TGTGCCAGCAGCTTAGCCTTGGCTAGCGGACCTCACAATGAGCAGTTCTTC. This gives the protein CASSLALASGPHNEQFF.

V and J are TRBV28 and TRBJ2-7; TRBD1 agrees at 7 bases. Germline V lookup: CDR1 MDHEN, CDR2 SYDVKM. This CDR3 is 15 amino acids long. J was trimmed by 7 bases and V by 6 bases; bases with no gene match: 15. In DNA form, the CDR3 reads TGTGCCAGCAGCCCGGCCGCTGGACAGGCCGGGGAGCAGTACTTC. Translation: CASSPAAGQAGEQYF.

J is TRBJ1-5 and V is TRBV19; D gene unclear. Germline V CDR1 and CDR2: LNHDA, SQIVND (reference sequence). V lost 4 bases and J lost 0, with 7 bases in between. CDR3 length equals 14 residues. DNA of the CDR3: TGTGCCAGTAGTAGGGTTTATAGCAATCAGCCCCAGCATTTT. As protein: CASSRVYSNQPQHF.

The chain carries TRBV9 and TRBJ2-1; 7 nucleotides agree with TRBD1. The trim removed 4 bases at V and 0 bases at J, leaving 13 bases unmatched. The CDR3 sequence is 18 residues long. Germline V gene sequence: CDR1 SGDLS, CDR2 YYNGEE. CDR3 loop: CASSRTPGQTISYNEQFF. The CDR3 DNA is TGTGCCAGCAGCCGTACTCCGGGACAGACTATCTCCTACAATGAGCAGTTCTTC.

The CDR3 loop is CSVRRGGKDQPQHF. DNA of the CDR3: TGCAGCGTTCGACGTGGGGGGAAGGATCAGCCCCAGCATTTT. The rearrangement links TRBV29-1 to TRBJ1-5; D is perhaps TRBD1 (5 bases). Trimming removed 5 bases at V and 5 bases at J, with 16 bases between. This CDR3 has 14 residues. Germline V CDR1 and CDR2: SQVTM, ANQGSEA.

The table lists this clone with a few counts. The chain couples TRBV6-1 to TRBJ1-5, with TRBD1 matching over 9 bases. The CDR3 extends over 15 amino acids. CDR1 is MNHNS and CDR2 is SASEGT in the germline V gene. With V trimmed by 5 bases and J by 4 bases, 6 bases remained unmatched. CDR3 DNA: TGTGCCAGCAGTCTCCGGGACAGGGTGAATCAGCCCCAGCATTTT. Protein product: CASSLRDRVNQPQHF.

A remark on this clone: One junction end does not reproduce the germline sequence, and a read error may be involved. The chain links TRBV7-7 to TRBJ1-5, with 8 bases that match TRBD1. The CDR3 runs 18 residues. From germline, CDR1 is SSHAT and CDR2 FNYEAQ (reference sequence). Here the CDR3 DNA reads TGTGCTAGCAGCCCAGTAGATCCGAACCAGGGGGCGGTTCAGCCCCAGCATTTT. This encodes CASSPVDPNQGAVQPQHF.

The chain carries TRBV5-6 and TRBJ2-3; TRBD1 matches 7 bases. After removal of 5 bases from V and 6 bases from J, the junction contained 3 bases not matched to a gene. Per germline, CDR1 SGHDT and CDR2 YYEEEE. This CDR3 region has 12 residues. The CDR3 sequence: CASSQTGDTQYF. For the CDR3, the DNA is TGTGCCAGCAGTCAGACAGGGGATACGCAGTATTTT. Based on the CDR3 plus reference TRBV5-6 and TRBJ2-3, the full variable domain is DAGVTQSPTHLIKTRGQQVTLRCSPKSGHDTVSWYQQALGQGPQFIFQYYEEEERQRGNFPDRFSGHQFPNYSSELNVNALLLGDSALYLCASSQTGDTQYFGPGTRLTVL.

This clone has a handful of counts. The chain employs TRBV7-9 and TRBJ2-3; 10 bases line up with TRBD2. The germline CDR1 and CDR2 sequences are SEHNR and FQNEAQ (reference sequence). The CDR3 loop spans 15 amino acids. V shed 3 bases and J 5 bases; nucleotides not matched to a gene: 5. The chain's CDR3 is CASSLLAGEGDTQYF. The DNA of the CDR3 is TGTGCCAGCAGCTTGCTAGCGGGAGAGGGAGATACGCAGTATTTT.

CDR3: CASSLDLNTGELFF. In DNA form, the CDR3 reads TGTGCCAGCAGCTTGGACCTGAACACCGGGGAGCTGTTTTTT. The chain is built from TRBV5-4 and TRBJ2-2; D is undetermined. This CDR3 is 14 amino acids long. CDR1 and CDR2 (germline): SGHNT, YYREEE (reference sequence). V lost 0 bases and J 1 base, leaving 4 bases between the germline ends.

This chain connects TRBV5-4 to TRBJ1-1, with TRBD1 identical over 9 bases. This CDR3 has 13 amino acids. Looked up from germline, CDR1 is SGHNT and CDR2 is YYREEE (reference sequence). The J segment lost 6 bases and the V segment lost 4 bases, leaving 4 bases of the junction unmatched. The DNA for the CDR3 is TGTGCCAGCAGCCTCCGGACAGGGGCTGAAGCTTTCTTT. Translation: CASSLRTGAEAFF.

The chain links TRBV2 to TRBJ2-7, with D possibly matching TRBD2 (6 bases). The CDR3 has 13 amino acids. Trimming stripped 8 bases from V and 4 bases from J, with 15 bases between. Germline V CDR1 and CDR2: SNHLY, FYNNEI. CDR3 in amino acids: CASAGSPAYEQYF. CDR3 in DNA: TGTGCCAGCGCGGGGAGTCCGGCGTACGAGCAGTACTTC.

The chain links TRBV25-1 to TRBJ1-1; D not resolved. Deletions cut 2 bases from V and 8 bases from J, with 9 bases between. The CDR3 consists of 12 residues. Germline lookup yields CDR1 MGHDK and CDR2 SYGVNS. CDR3 residues: CASSEGALEAFF. DNA for the CDR3: TGTGCCAGCAGTGAAGGAGCCCTAGAAGCTTTCTTT.

This clone was seen a handful of times. The chain recombines TRBV7-9 with TRBJ2-7; 8 bases align to TRBD2. Germline V CDR1 and CDR2: SEHNR, FQNEAQ (reference sequence). Losses at the gene ends were 5 bases for V and 6 bases for J; bases not matched to a gene: 0. The CDR3 is 11 amino acids. The CDR3 sequence: CASSAGGEQYF. For the CDR3, the DNA is TGTGCCAGCAGCGCGGGGGGCGAGCAGTACTTC.

DNA for the CDR3: TGCGCCAGCAGCCATCTAGGGACTAGTACCTACGAGCAGTACTTC. It specifies CASSHLGTSTYEQYF. The rearrangement joins TRBV4-3 to TRBJ2-7; 8 bases fit TRBD2. The CDR3 runs to 15 residues. V dropped 3 bases and J dropped 2; count of bases not matched to a gene: 6. The V gene's germline CDR1 is LGHNA and CDR2 YSLEER.

The rearrangement links TRBV5-1 to TRBJ2-1; D may be TRBD2 (6 bases). This CDR3 comprises 13 residues. CDR1 is SGHRS, CDR2 YFSETQ, per germline. V shed 5 bases and J shed 7 bases, with 13 bases lying between them. CDR3 bases: TGCGCCAGCAGGACTAGTCCGTCTAATGAGCAGTTCTTC. The encoded protein is CASRTSPSNEQFF.

The rearrangement uses TRBV27 and TRBJ1-2, with a weak D call TRBD1 (5 bases). The V end was cut by 4 bases, the J end by 2 bases, with 17 bases between. CDR1 MNHEY and CDR2 SMNVEV come from the germline V gene (reference sequence). The CDR3 covers 16 residues. The CDR3 sequence: CASSSGGARGNYGYTF. In nucleotides, the CDR3 is TGTGCCAGCAGTTCCGGGGGAGCAAGGGGCAACTATGGCTACACCTTC.

The chain couples TRBV5-1 to TRBJ2-4, with 14 bases that match TRBD2. The germline CDR1 and CDR2 sequences are SGHRS and YFSETQ. This CDR3 comprises 17 residues. V shed 4 bases, J shed 11 bases, and the junction held 14 bases outside the gene matches. The CDR3 nucleotides read TGCGCCAGCAGCCCAGGGACTAGCGGGGGTGGACTCCCGGTTCAGTACTTC. The encoded protein is CASSPGTSGGGLPVQYF.

This rearrangement joins TRBV11-2 to TRBJ2-1, with D possibly called TRBD1 or TRBD2 (5 bases each). The germline V gene encodes CDR1 SGHAT and CDR2 FQNNGV. The CDR3 is 15 amino acids. V was cut by 6 bases and J by 0 bases, with 12 bases left in between. CDR3 sequence reads: CASRSGLPSYNEQFF. In DNA, the CDR3 is TGTGCCAGCAGGTCGGGGCTGCCCTCCTACAATGAGCAGTTCTTC. The full variable domain, rest sourced from reference TRBV11-2 and TRBJ2-1, is EAGVAQSPRYKIIEKRQSVAFWCNPISGHATLYWYQQILGQGPKLLIQFQNNGVVDDSQLPKDRFSAERLKGVDSTLKIQPAKLEDSAVYLCASRSGLPSYNEQFFGPGTRLTVL.

CDR3 sequence (DNA): TGCGCCAGCAGCTTGGTGGCAGGGGGCACAGATACGCAGTATTTT. This encodes CASSLVAGGTDTQYF. The rearrangement links TRBV5-1 to TRBJ2-3; a possible D gene is TRBD1 (6 bases). This CDR3 has 15 amino acids. Germline V gives CDR1 SGHRS, CDR2 YFSETQ. The V end lost 0 bases, the J end lost 1 base, and 9 bases lay between the germline ends.

This sequence joins TRBV4-1 and TRBJ2-1; D is uncertain. Between the trimmed V and J ends, which lost 0 bases and 8 bases, there was a span of 5 bases. The CDR3 has 12 amino acids. The germline CDR1 and CDR2 sequences are MGHRA and YSYEKL. CDR3 DNA: TGCGCCAGCAGCCAAGAACGTTATGAGCAGTTCTTC. It is translated as CASSQERYEQFF.

This clone was counted between two and nine times. V usage is TRBV2 and J usage is TRBJ2-3; 9 positions agree with TRBD2. Germline V gene lookup returns CDR1 SNHLY and CDR2 FYNNEI. The CDR3 has 15 amino acids. Trimming removed 0 bases from V and 3 bases from J; junction bases left unmatched: 1. Written as DNA, the CDR3 is TGTGCCAGCAGTGAAGCTGGACTAGCGACAGATACGCAGTATTTT. This sequence encodes CASSEAGLATDTQYF.

V and J are TRBV28 and TRBJ2-7; D ambiguous. This CDR3 is built from 12 residues. V lost 7 bases, J lost 3 bases, and 10 bases lay in between. Germline V gene data show CDR1 as MDHEN and CDR2 as SYDVKM. The CDR3 DNA reads TGTGCCAGCAACTCAGGTTACTACGAGCAGTACTTC. It specifies CASNSGYYEQYF. The full variable domain, in which reference TRBV28 and TRBJ2-7 provide the parts outside the CDR3, is DVKVTQSSRYLVKRTGEKVFLECVQDMDHENMFWYRQDPGLGLRLIYFSYDVKMKEKGDIPEGYSVSREKKERFSLILESASTNQTSMYLCASNSGYYEQYFGPGTRLTVT.

The V and J genes are TRBV4-1 and TRBJ1-2; weak D call: TRBD1 (6 bases). The CDR3 length is 20 residues. V lost 1 base to trimming and J lost 0 bases, with 24 bases between them. The V gene's germline CDR1 is MGHRA and CDR2 YSYEKL. In DNA form, the CDR3 reads TGCGCCAGCAGCCAAGGGAGGCCAGGCCGGGGGCCCCGAGCTAACTATGGCTACACCTTC. Protein product: CASSQGRPGRGPRANYGYTF.

This clone turned up a few times. The rearrangement joins TRBV19 to TRBJ1-1; tentatively, D is TRBD1 (5 bases). Trimming stripped 1 base from V and 6 bases from J, with 15 bases between. CDR3 size: 15 residues. From germline, CDR1 is LNHDA and CDR2 SQIVND (reference sequence). The CDR3 DNA reads as TGTGCCAGTAGTATAGTGCAGGGAGGCCGCTCTGAAGCTTTCTTT. Translating it yields CASSIVQGGRSEAFF. The full variable domain, completed using reference TRBV19 and TRBJ1-1, is DGGITQSPKYLFRKEGQNVTLSCEQNLNHDAMYWYRQDPGQGLRLIYYSQIVNDFQKGDIAEGYSVSREKKESFPLTVTSAQKNPTAFYLCASSIVQGGRSEAFFGQGTRLTVV.

This clone was found a few times. The chain uses TRBV4-3 and TRBJ2-1; 12 bases are shared with TRBD2. Germline CDR1 and CDR2: LGHNA and YSLEER. V was clipped by 0 bases and J by 7 bases; unmatched bases: 10. This CDR3 has 18 amino acids. The CDR3 region is CASSQDLLAGGPQNEQFF. CDR3 coding DNA: TGCGCCAGCAGCCAAGACCTCCTAGCGGGAGGGCCGCAGAATGAGCAGTTCTTC.